This is a list of T cell receptor beta chains from one sample in a study of cytomegalovirus exposure and HLA in healthy donors. Using immunoSEQ multiplex PCR, the repertoire was profiled, and TCRdb retains in-frame clones only, with some absent. The data show about 88,000 clones, with over 70% seen just once and approximately 4.4% held by the top ten. Sequencing input: PBMCs. Receptors were obtained from a woman in her forties in good health and CMV-seronegative. Each CDR3 is given with its conserved first and last residue. The D gene is left open where the match is weak. Clone size is stated in some rows and not others, as once, few, many or a class when expanded.

D	V	size	J	CDR3	DNA
TRBD1	TRBV27	.	TRBJ2-6	CASSFKGQPFSGANVLTF	TGTGCCAGCAGTTTTAAGGGACAGCCATTCTCTGGGGCCAACGTCCTGACTTTC
.	TRBV13	.	TRBJ2-7	CASSRGNEQYF	TGTGCCAGCAGCAGGGGGAACGAGCAGTACTTC
.	TRBV20-1	.	TRBJ1-1	CSAREDTEAFF	TGCAGTGCTCGCGAGGACACTGAAGCTTTCTTT
.	TRBV5-6	.	TRBJ1-3	CASSHLQGSGNTIYF	TGTGCCAGCAGCCATTTACAGGGCTCTGGAAACACCATATATTTT
.	TRBV5-1	once	TRBJ2-3	CASSILDTRLGTDTQYF	TGCGCCAGCAGCATCCTCGACACTCGTTTGGGTACAGATACGCAGTATTTT
TRBD2	TRBV7-9	few	TRBJ2-1	CASSHPGLDDNEQFF	TGTGCCAGCAGCCATCCGGGACTAGATGATAATGAGCAGTTCTTC
.	TRBV29-1	.	TRBJ2-7	CSVELTSYEQYF	TGCAGCGTTGAACTCACTTCCTACGAGCAGTACTTC
TRBD1	TRBV7-6	.	TRBJ1-4	CASSPLTGFGTNEKLFF	TGTGCCAGCAGCCCATTGACAGGGTTTGGCACTAATGAAAAACTGTTTTTT
TRBD1	TRBV30	.	TRBJ1-4	CAWSDTRGTTNEKLFF	TGTGCCTGGAGTGACACCAGGGGGACTACTAATGAAAAACTGTTTTTT
TRBD2	TRBV27	.	TRBJ2-7	CASKPAGGPHEQYF	TGTGCCAGCAAACCCGCGGGGGGGCCCCACGAGCAGTACTTC
.	TRBV20-1	.	TRBJ2-1	CSATGNNEQFF	TGCAGTGCTACGGGAAACAATGAGCAGTTCTTC
TRBD2	TRBV5-1	once	TRBJ2-5	CASSLSGSGGETQYF	TGCGCCAGCAGCTTGTCGGGGAGCGGGGGAGAGACCCAGTACTTC
.	TRBV7-6	.	TRBJ2-3	CASSSPGSALTQYF	TGTGCCAGCAGCTCCCCGGGGTCTGCCCTTACGCAGTATTTT
.	TRBV2	.	TRBJ2-7	CASSDPGKQYF	TGTGCCAGCAGTGACCCGGGGAAGCAGTACTTC
TRBD1	TRBV29-1	few	TRBJ1-1	CSVETGTGPAGAFF	TGCAGCGTTGAGACTGGGACAGGGCCAGCGGGAGCTTTCTTT
.	TRBV6-6	.	TRBJ2-2	CASSYTALGSGELFF	TGTGCCAGCAGTTATACGGCCCTAGGGAGCGGGGAGCTGTTTTTT
TRBD1	TRBV25-1	.	TRBJ1-4	CASSDFLGQGDDREKLFF	TGTGCCAGCAGTGATTTCCTGGGACAGGGGGACGATAGGGAAAAACTGTTTTTT
.	TRBV6-1	once	TRBJ1-4	CASTPWESTNEKLFF	TGTGCCAGCACCCCCTGGGAGTCAACTAATGAAAAACTGTTTTTT
.	TRBV19	.	TRBJ2-7	CASSISSGGTYEQYF	TGTGCCAGTAGTATATCGTCGGGGGGCACCTACGAGCAGTACTTC
.	TRBV5-8	.	TRBJ1-2	CASSLSSGQNYGYTF	TGTGCCAGCAGCTTGAGTTCCGGACAGAACTATGGCTACACCTTC
TRBD1	TRBV20-1	.	TRBJ2-5	CSADRGETQYF	TGCAGTGCTGACAGGGGCGAGACCCAGTACTTC
TRBD1	TRBV6-6	few	TRBJ1-2	CASSGSGQGNGYTF	TGTGCCAGCTCCGGGAGCGGACAGGGTAATGGCTACACCTTC
.	TRBV6-6	.	TRBJ2-2	CASSSPRDNTGELFF	TGTGCCAGCAGTTCACCGCGGGACAACACCGGGGAGCTGTTTTTT
.	TRBV7-9	.	TRBJ2-2	CASSRPAGELFF	TGTGCCAGCAGCCGTCCCGCCGGGGAGCTGTTTTTT
TRBD2	TRBV7-9	.	TRBJ2-5	CASSLGASGGPAYQETQYF	TGTGCCAGCAGCTTAGGGGCTAGCGGGGGGCCCGCCTACCAAGAGACCCAGTACTTC
TRBD2	TRBV29-1	.	TRBJ2-6	CSVGLAGGSSGANVLTF	TGCAGCGTAGGACTAGCGGGGGGTTCCTCTGGGGCCAACGTCCTGACTTTC
TRBD2	TRBV6-5	.	TRBJ2-1	CASSLETSGYEQFF	TGTGCCAGCAGTCTCGAAACTAGCGGGTATGAGCAGTTCTTC
.	TRBV7-3	.	TRBJ2-1	CASSDSRVGQFF	TGTGCCAGCAGCGACTCCAGGGTAGGGCAGTTCTTC